Listed here are 26 T cell receptor beta chains from one sample, sequenced in a study of T-cell reconstitution after alpha-beta-depleted transplantation in children. Unique molecular identifiers featured in how the TCRbeta library was prepared. TCRdb fed the PCR reads into MiXCR, producing one record per CDR3 protein. The sample carries about 440,000 distinct CDR3 sequences, 43% recorded once. Sequences were derived from PBMCs, sampled before TCRalphabeta/CD19-depleted stem cell transplant. Every receptor here comes from a girl aged 2-10 years with aplastic anemia, due to receive a stem cell transplant.

There are a few counts of this clonotype. Given a much more abundant clone one base away, this may be a read error. The rearrangement uses TRBV4-1 and TRBJ1-1; D gene uncertain. This CDR3 spans 12 amino acids. V shed 3 bases and J shed 4 bases, with 6 bases lying between them. Germline assignment: CDR1 MGHRA and CDR2 YSYEKL. In DNA form, the CDR3 reads TGCGCCAGCAGCCAGGGGATCACTGAAGCTTTCTTT. Encoded protein: CASSQGITEAFF.

This clonotype was recorded many times. The chain recombines TRBV20-1 with TRBJ2-7; the match to TRBD1 covers 7 bases. Germline assignment: CDR1 DFQATT and CDR2 SNEGSKA (reference sequence). V lost 0 bases, J lost 3 bases, and 8 bases stayed unmatched. The CDR3 extends over 15 amino acids. The CDR3 protein is CSARDRDRPYYEQYF. CDR3 DNA sequence: TGCAGTGCTAGAGACCGGGACAGACCATACTACGAGCAGTACTTC.

This clonotype appeared a few times. The CDR3 DNA is TGTGCCAGCAGTCCCAACTACTACAAACAGGGATTGGACGGGGAGCTGTTTTTT. Translated, it gives CASSPNYYKQGLDGELFF. The V gene is TRBV28, the J gene TRBJ2-2; maybe TRBD1 (6 bases). V was clipped by 5 bases and J by 7 bases, with 26 bases between them. The CDR3 sequence is 18 residues long. CDR1 is MDHEN and CDR2 is SYDVKM in the germline V gene.

The chain has TRBV20-1 and TRBJ2-2, with a weak D call TRBD2 (5 bases). The CDR3 totals 16 residues. The V end was cut by 3 bases, the J end by 1 base, with 15 bases between. Germline assignment: CDR1 DFQATT and CDR2 SNEGSKA (reference sequence). The CDR3 sequence: CSARGRTALNTGELFF. The CDR3 DNA reads as TGCAGTGCTAGGGGCAGGACTGCCCTGAACACCGGGGAGCTGTTTTTT.

Ten or more counts support this clonotype. The chain links TRBV10-3 to TRBJ2-1; D is perhaps TRBD2 (5 bases). CDR3 length: 12 residues. The V end was cut by 3 bases, the J end by 9 bases, with 9 bases between. Germline CDR1 ENHRY, CDR2 SYGVKD. The CDR3 is CAISDREREQFF. The CDR3 DNA reads as TGTGCCATCAGTGATAGGGAGCGTGAGCAGTTCTTC.

The chain links TRBV20-1 to TRBJ2-3; 9 bases are a match to TRBD2. The V and J ends lost 3 bases and 2 bases, in that order; junction bases with no gene match: 9. The CDR3 consists of 16 residues. CDR1 and CDR2 (germline): DFQATT, SNEGSKA (reference sequence). The CDR3 spells CSASWLAGIFTDTQYF. In DNA, the CDR3 is TGCAGTGCTAGTTGGCTAGCGGGGATCTTCACAGATACGCAGTATTTT.

CDR3 DNA sequence: TGTGCCAGCAGTTTGGGGCGGGTACGGAGGGGTGAGCAGTTCTTC. It yields the protein CASSLGRVRRGEQFF. The chain links TRBV28 to TRBJ2-1; D perhaps matches TRBD2 (6 bases). This CDR3 has 15 amino acids. The V end was cut by 3 bases, the J end by 9 bases, with 18 bases between. In germline, CDR1 is MDHEN, CDR2 SYDVKM.

This clonotype was seen at least ten times. CDR3 amino acids: CASSLESGGSTLSSYEQYF. The CDR3 coding sequence is TGCGCCAGCAGCTTGGAATCCGGGGGGTCCACCTTAAGCTCCTACGAGCAGTACTTC. V usage is TRBV5-1 and J usage is TRBJ2-7, with 7 bases fitting TRBD2. Germline trimming cut 0 bases from V and 0 bases from J; bases unmatched to any gene: 15. The CDR3 runs to 19 residues. Per the germline V gene, CDR1 is SGHRS and CDR2 is YFSETQ.

Many counts were recorded for this clonotype. The chain links TRBV5-1 to TRBJ2-1; maybe TRBD2 (6 bases). CDR1 and CDR2 (germline): SGHRS, YFSETQ. V shed 5 bases and J shed 5 bases, with 23 bases lying between them. This CDR3 contains 17 residues. CDR3 DNA: TGCGCCAGCAGGAACTCCCCCGGGACTTTCTCACACAATGAGCAGTTCTTC. It yields the protein CASRNSPGTFSHNEQFF.

The chain combines TRBV5-1 with TRBJ2-6; tentative D call: TRBD2 (6 bases). This CDR3 is built from 14 residues. Germline V gives CDR1 SGHRS, CDR2 YFSETQ. Trimming removed 10 bases at V and 3 bases at J, with 14 bases between. CDR3 DNA sequence: TGCGCCTCCGGGCCGGGGGTTGGGGCCAACGTCCTGACTTTC. It encodes CASGPGVGANVLTF.

This clonotype was seen ten or more times. V and J are TRBV7-9 and TRBJ2-1; 8 nucleotides match TRBD2. Germline loops: CDR1 SEHNR, CDR2 FQNEAQ (reference sequence). The CDR3 is 14 amino acids. V lost 3 bases, J lost 6 bases, and 4 bases stayed unmatched. The CDR3 region has the DNA TGTGCCAGCAGCTTTAGCGGGAAGGGCAATGAGCAGTTCTTC. Translated: CASSFSGKGNEQFF.

The chain uses TRBV20-1 and TRBJ2-3, with 11 positions matching TRBD2. J gave up 4 bases and V 3 bases, and 6 bases lay outside the gene matches. In germline, CDR1 is DFQATT, CDR2 SNEGSKA (reference sequence). The CDR3 loop spans 15 amino acids. The CDR3 sequence: CSASPTSGRPDTQYF. DNA for the CDR3: TGCAGTGCTAGCCCAACTAGCGGGAGACCAGATACGCAGTATTTT.

The genes are TRBV7-2 and TRBJ2-3; D is ambiguous. The CDR3 extends over 14 amino acids. Germline lookup yields CDR1 SGHTA and CDR2 FQGNSA. Deletions cut 2 bases from V and 4 bases from J, with 10 bases between. The CDR3: CASSLFPTPDTQYF. The CDR3 coding sequence is TGTGCCAGCAGCTTATTTCCGACTCCAGATACGCAGTATTTT.

The gene calls are TRBV20-1 and TRBJ1-1; 7 bases map to TRBD1. CDR3 length: 13 residues. J was trimmed by 4 bases and V by 4 bases; bases with no gene match: 6. Germline lookup yields CDR1 DFQATT and CDR2 SNEGSKA (reference sequence). The CDR3 loop is CSATTGDITEAFF. The CDR3 nucleotides are TGCAGTGCTACTACAGGGGATATCACTGAAGCTTTCTTT.

The V call is TRBV20-1, the J call TRBJ2-3, with 7 bases fitting TRBD2. Germline assignment: CDR1 DFQATT and CDR2 SNEGSKA (reference sequence). V lost 3 bases to trimming and J lost 4 bases; unmatched junction nucleotides: 10. CDR3 size: 15 residues. CDR3 DNA: TGCAGTGCTAGGATGGCGGGAGTTAGGGCAGATACGCAGTATTTT. Its protein product is CSARMAGVRADTQYF.

V usage is TRBV30 and J usage is TRBJ1-5, with D unresolved. In germline, CDR1 is GTSNPN, CDR2 SVGIG (reference sequence). The ends were cut back, 1 base at V and 6 bases at J, with 7 bases in the middle. The CDR3 is 12 amino acids. The chain's CDR3 is CAWSGLGQPQHF. The CDR3 DNA follows: TGTGCCTGGAGTGGGCTAGGTCAGCCCCAGCATTTT.

The chain joins TRBV20-1 to TRBJ2-4, with TRBD2 identical over 7 bases. V shed 1 base and J 7 bases; nucleotides not matched to a gene: 7. Germline-derived CDR1 and CDR2 are DFQATT and SNEGSKA (reference sequence). This CDR3 is built from 14 residues. CDR3 DNA: TGCAGTGCTAGAGTAAATAGGCGGGGGAACATTCAGTACTTC. Translating it yields CSARVNRRGNIQYF.

This clonotype was picked up many times. V gene TRBV20-1 combines with J gene TRBJ2-5; 7 nucleotides match TRBD2. CDR3 size: 14 residues. After removal of 3 bases from V and 1 base from J, the junction contained 5 bases not matched to a gene. Germline assignment: CDR1 DFQATT and CDR2 SNEGSKA (reference sequence). CDR3 residues: CSASRPGGQETQYF. The CDR3 DNA reads as TGCAGTGCTAGTCGACCGGGAGGCCAAGAGACCCAGTACTTC.

This chain joins TRBV20-1 and TRBJ2-5; TRBD2 matches 13 bases. The V and J ends lost 3 bases and 2 bases, in that order; junction bases with no gene match: 6. Germline V gene data show CDR1 as DFQATT and CDR2 as SNEGSKA (reference sequence). CDR3 length: 16 residues. CDR3 coding DNA: TGCAGTGCTAGTAAGACTAGCGGGGGGAAGCAAGAGACCCAGTACTTC. Encoded protein: CSASKTSGGKQETQYF.

This clonotype was recorded many times. The chain is built from TRBV20-1 and TRBJ2-1; possibly TRBD1 for D (5 bases). With 6 bases removed from V and 7 bases from J, the gap between germline ends came to 10 bases. Germline values: CDR1 DFQATT, CDR2 SNEGSKA (reference sequence). The CDR3 has 11 residues. The DNA for the CDR3 is TGCAGTGCAGGGGATTTAAATGAGCAGTTCTTC. Translation: CSAGDLNEQFF.

The chain carries TRBV3-1 and TRBJ2-5; D remains ambiguous. CDR1 is LGHDT and CDR2 is YNNKEL in the germline V gene (reference sequence). The CDR3 is 13 amino acids. Trimming took off 4 bases at V and 7 bases at J, with 13 bases between the two ends. The CDR3 spells CASSRRQDRTQYF. CDR3 in DNA: TGTGCCAGCAGCCGCCGGCAAGATAGGACCCAGTACTTC.

V and J are TRBV7-9 and TRBJ1-5; the D gene is possibly TRBD1 (6 bases). The CDR3 runs to 12 residues. The V end lost 5 bases, the J end lost 7 bases, and 9 bases lay between the germline ends. Germline V lookup: CDR1 SEHNR, CDR2 FQNEAQ (reference sequence). The CDR3 loop is CASSKTGQPQHF. The CDR3 DNA sequence: TGTGCCAGCAGCAAAACAGGGCAGCCCCAGCATTTT.

J is TRBJ1-2 and V is TRBV4-2, with D possibly TRBD1 on 5 matching bases. From germline, CDR1 is LGHNA and CDR2 YNFKEQ. The CDR3 has 15 residues. V was clipped by 4 bases and J by 2 bases, with 14 bases between them. The DNA of the CDR3 is TGTGCCAGCAGCCCGTCGGCAGGGCCGAACTATGGCTACACCTTC. It codes for CASSPSAGPNYGYTF.

At least ten counts were recorded for this clonotype. The chain uses TRBV12-3 or TRBV12-4 and TRBJ2-7; TRBD2 matches 11 bases. V trimming: 3 bases; J trimming: 7 bases; junction bases outside the gene matches: 14. This CDR3 has 17 residues. As DNA, the CDR3 is TGTGCCAGCAGTTTCAGGCAGGGGACTAGCGGAGCGGGTGAGCAGTACTTC. Encoded protein: CASSFRQGTSGAGEQYF.

The rearrangement joins TRBV5-1 to TRBJ2-3, with TRBD2 matching 8 bases. Germline assignment: CDR1 SGHRS and CDR2 YFSETQ. This CDR3 comprises 17 residues. V shed 4 bases and J 2 bases; nucleotides not matched to a gene: 12. This CDR3 reads CASSGYHGRGITDTQYF. The CDR3, as DNA: TGCGCCAGCAGCGGCTATCACGGGAGGGGGATCACAGATACGCAGTATTTT.

This clonotype was seen at least ten times. CDR3 in amino acids: CASSKEGQQETQYF. CDR3 coding DNA: TGTGCCAGCAGCAAAGAGGGGCAGCAAGAGACCCAGTACTTC. The chain joins TRBV7-9 to TRBJ2-5; the D call may be TRBD1 or TRBD2 (5 bases each). CDR3 length equals 14 residues. In germline, CDR1 is SEHNR, CDR2 FQNEAQ (reference sequence). The germline V and J ends were trimmed by 5 bases and 2 bases, with 12 bases remaining between them.